Listed here is a single TCR beta chain. The sample comes from a study of blood T cell repertoires in COVID-19. About the study: PBMCs, B-cell-depleted T cells, or T cells provided the cDNA or gDNA that made up the material.

In the authors' workflow: Estimates of nucleated cell counts were drawn from the amplification of reference gene primers. Sequenced by immunoSEQ multiplex PCR; TCRdb stores in-frame clones only, minus some. The V and J calls and clone size were taken over from that table, and D and trimming were inferred from the DNA. This sample has 230,000 or so clones, with 88% found just once. CDR3 size: 15 residues. Germline loops: CDR1 MDHEN, CDR2 SYDVKM. V was clipped by 3 bases and J by 6 bases; unmatched bases: 5. Those who participated ranged in age from about 18 to 89 years and resided in 20 to 30 US areas.

Sequenced sample: PBMCs or T cells enriched from blood (not recorded which). This rearrangement joins TRBV28 to TRBJ2-1; 10 bases agree with TRBD2. The receptor was isolated from a woman aged 45-65 years with acute COVID-19. The CDR3 region has the DNA TGTGCCAGCAGTTTTGCTAGCGGGAGCCCCAATGAGCAGTTCTTC. Protein: CASSFASGSPNEQFF.